A selection of T cell receptor beta chains follows, all from one sample in a study of identical twins. TCRdb independently ran MiXCR on the 5' RACE reads; one entry per CDR3 protein. The sample contains 700,000 or so distinct CDR3 sequences, under 9% of which appear only once. These sequences were also reported in another study, on yellow fever vaccine responses in identical twins.

The sample comprised PBMCs. These TCRs come from a young woman in good health. Both conserved end residues are part of each CDR3. A D gene is named only where the DNA matches it firmly. Rows give clone size only sometimes, using once, few, many, or a class for an expanded clone.

d_gene: TRBD2; v_gene: TRBV10-3; abundance: -; j_gene: TRBJ2-7; CDR3nt: TGTGCCATCAGTGAGCAGACTAGCGGGGGCTCCTACGAGCAGTACTTC; CDR3aa: CAISEQTSGGSYEQYF
d_gene: TRBD2; v_gene: TRBV20-1; abundance: many; j_gene: TRBJ2-2; CDR3nt: TGCAGTGTCCCAGTGGGCCTCCATGGGGGGGGCACCGGGGAGCTGTTTTTT; CDR3aa: CSVPVGLHGGGTGELFF
d_gene: TRBD1; v_gene: TRBV12-3/TRBV12-4; abundance: few; j_gene: TRBJ1-5; CDR3nt: TGTGCCAGCAGTTTGGGGACAGCCGTTTTGCCCCAGCATTTT; CDR3aa: CASSLGTAVLPQHF
d_gene: -; v_gene: TRBV21-1; abundance: many; j_gene: TRBJ2-7; CDR3nt: TGTGCCAGCAACCCCGGGACAGGGGGCCACTACGAGCAGTACTTC; CDR3aa: CASNPGTGGHYEQYF
d_gene: TRBD2; v_gene: TRBV7-2; abundance: few; j_gene: TRBJ2-2; CDR3nt: TGTGCCAGCAGCTTAAGCGGGCTAGCGGGAACCACCGGGGAGCTGTTTTTT; CDR3aa: CASSLSGLAGTTGELFF
d_gene: -; v_gene: TRBV7-8; abundance: few; j_gene: TRBJ2-7; CDR3nt: TGTGCCAGCAGCTTAGCGCGATCCGAGCAGTACTTC; CDR3aa: CASSLARSEQYF
d_gene: -; v_gene: TRBV5-5; abundance: -; j_gene: TRBJ2-5; CDR3nt: TGTGCCAGCAGCTTGGCGAGGTTGGGGGGAGAGACCCAGTACTTC; CDR3aa: CASSLARLGGETQYF
d_gene: -; v_gene: TRBV7-9; abundance: few; j_gene: TRBJ2-7; CDR3nt: TGTGCCAGCAGCCCCCAGGGCCCTCCCTACGAGCAGTACTTC; CDR3aa: CASSPQGPPYEQYF
d_gene: TRBD1; v_gene: TRBV5-1; abundance: many; j_gene: TRBJ2-1; CDR3nt: TGCGCCAGCAGCTTGGCCAGGGGGCGGGATGAGCAGTTCTTC; CDR3aa: CASSLARGRDEQFF
d_gene: -; v_gene: TRBV18; abundance: many; j_gene: TRBJ2-1; CDR3nt: TGTGCCAGCTCACCAAGGATAACAAGCGAATCCTACAATGAGCAGTTCTTC; CDR3aa: CASSPRITSESYNEQFF
d_gene: -; v_gene: TRBV10-3; abundance: many; j_gene: TRBJ1-2; CDR3nt: TGTGCCTCAGCCGGGACACCGGGGGATGGCTACACCTTC; CDR3aa: CASAGTPGDGYTF
d_gene: -; v_gene: TRBV20-1; abundance: few; j_gene: TRBJ2-7; CDR3nt: TGCAGTGCTAGAGCTTCGGCCTCCTACGAGCAGTACTTC; CDR3aa: CSARASASYEQYF
d_gene: TRBD1; v_gene: TRBV5-1; abundance: many; j_gene: TRBJ2-7; CDR3nt: TGCGCCAGCAGCCTGGGACAGGGGATCGGGGGGACTCCTTCCGAGCAGTACTTC; CDR3aa: CASSLGQGIGGTPSEQYF
d_gene: TRBD1; v_gene: TRBV7-7; abundance: -; j_gene: TRBJ2-3; CDR3nt: TGTGCTAGCAGCCTTCCGGGACAGGGAGACCTCGCCACAGATACGCAGTATTTT; CDR3aa: CASSLPGQGDLATDTQYF
d_gene: TRBD2; v_gene: TRBV2; abundance: few; j_gene: TRBJ2-1; CDR3nt: TGTGCCAGCATCCCTGGACTAGCGGGGACCCGCACGTACAATGAGCAGTTCTTC; CDR3aa: CASIPGLAGTRTYNEQFF
d_gene: -; v_gene: TRBV6-1; abundance: -; j_gene: TRBJ2-4; CDR3nt: TGTGCCAGCAGGTGGGGGACCTCGAAAAACATTCAGTACTTC; CDR3aa: CASRWGTSKNIQYF
d_gene: -; v_gene: TRBV7-6; abundance: many; j_gene: TRBJ2-7; CDR3nt: TGTGCCAGCAGCTCTGGACAGTACTACGAGCAGTACTTC; CDR3aa: CASSSGQYYEQYF
d_gene: TRBD2; v_gene: TRBV4-3; abundance: few; j_gene: TRBJ2-3; CDR3nt: TGCGCCAGCAGCCAAGGCGCCCCTGGACTAGCGGGACGGGATACGCAGTATTTT; CDR3aa: CASSQGAPGLAGRDTQYF
d_gene: TRBD2; v_gene: TRBV25-1; abundance: few; j_gene: TRBJ2-5; CDR3nt: TGTGCCAGCAGTGTAACCGGGACTAGCGGGACAAAAGAGACCCAGTACTTC; CDR3aa: CASSVTGTSGTKETQYF